Listed below are T cell receptor beta chains from one sample, sequenced in a study of shared clonotypes between healthy human individuals. The data were produced by immunoSEQ multiplex PCR, yet TCRdb's version contains in-frame clones alone and is incomplete. Among 980,000 or so clones listed, around three quarters were seen once. Sequenced: memory CD4+ T cells sorted from blood. Source of these receptors: a man aged 18 to 29 in good health. CDR3s include the opening cysteine and the closing phenylalanine or tryptophan. D genes are given only for firm matches. Only part of the rows carry a size: once, few, many, or a class if the clone is expanded.

>NA|TRBV30|many|TRBJ1-3
TGTGCCTGGAGTCCCAACAGGAGTTCTGGAAACACCATATATTTT
CAWSPNRSSGNTIYF
>NA|TRBV6-5|few|TRBJ1-1
TGTGCCAGCAGTACAGCCGCGAACACTGAAGCTTTCTTT
CASSTAANTEAFF
>TRBD2|TRBV7-2|few|TRBJ2-7
TGTGCCAGCACCACCGGAGCGGGAGCCCGCTCCTACGAGCAGTACTTC
CASTTGAGARSYEQYF
>NA|TRBV28|NA|TRBJ1-3
TGTGCCAGCACCCAGAGCTCTGGAAACACCATATATTTT
CASTQSSGNTIYF
>TRBD1|TRBV5-4|NA|TRBJ1-1
TGTGCCAGCAGCTTGGGGGGACAGGTTGAAGCTTTCTTT
CASSLGGQVEAFF
>TRBD1|TRBV28|NA|TRBJ2-4
TGTGCCAGCAGTCCATCCCGACAGGGGCAACTAGCCAAAAACATTCAGTACTTC
CASSPSRQGQLAKNIQYF
>NA|TRBV27|NA|TRBJ1-1
TGTGCCAGCAGTTTATCAGCTTGGGGCGATCTATCCAAAGCTTTCTTT
CASSLSAWGDLSKAFF
>NA|TRBV27|NA|TRBJ1-2
TGTGCCAGCGGTTTCTCAGGGGCGCGCGGCTACACCTTC
CASGFSGARGYTF
>NA|TRBV12-2|few|TRBJ2-7
TGTGCAAGTCGCTCGCTACCGGGACTAGCGGGGACCTACGAGCAGTACTTC
CASRSLPGLAGTYEQYF
>TRBD2|TRBV7-2|NA|TRBJ2-1
TGTGCCAGCAGCTTACATGTAGCGGGAGGGCTTAATGAGCAGTTCTTC
CASSLHVAGGLNEQFF
>NA|TRBV7-8|NA|TRBJ2-7
TGTGCCAGCAGTCCGTACACCTACGAGCAGTACTTC
CASSPYTYEQYF
>NA|TRBV11-2|NA|TRBJ2-6
TGTGCCAGCAGCCTTATCCTCCAAGTCTCTGGGGCCAACGTCCTGACTTTC
CASSLILQVSGANVLTF
>TRBD2|TRBV11-2|NA|TRBJ2-1
TGTGCCAGCAGCTCTAGTTCGACTAGCGGGAGTCTGTTCTTC
CASSSSSTSGSLFF
>NA|TRBV7-2|NA|TRBJ2-5
TGTGCCAGCAGCTCGTCGTCAAAAGAGACCCAGTACTTC
CASSSSSKETQYF
>NA|TRBV23-1|NA|TRBJ1-1
TGCGCCAGCAGTCAATTTGCCGAAGCTTTCTTT
CASSQFAEAFF
>NA|TRBV6-6|NA|TRBJ1-1
TGTGCCAGCAGTCCATGGGGGAACACTGAAGCTTTCTTT
CASSPWGNTEAFF
>NA|TRBV18|NA|TRBJ1-3
TGTGCCAGCTCACCCCGCGCGGACTCTGGAAACACCATATATTTT
CASSPRADSGNTIYF
>NA|TRBV18|NA|TRBJ1-3
TGTGCCAGCTCACCGGACCGCTCTGGAAACACCATATATTTT
CASSPDRSGNTIYF
>NA|TRBV5-1|few|TRBJ1-6
TGCGCCAGCAGCTTGCAGGGTTCACCCCTCCACTTT
CASSLQGSPLHF
>NA|TRBV27|NA|TRBJ1-2
TGTGCCAGCAGTTCCACGGACAGACTCCCCTATGGCTACACCTTC
CASSSTDRLPYGYTF
>NA|TRBV6-5|NA|TRBJ2-5
TGTGCCAGCAGCCGGGAGTTCCGAGAGACCCAGTACTTC
CASSREFRETQYF
>NA|TRBV7-8|NA|TRBJ2-1
TGTGCCAGCAGCTTCCGGGAGAGGGGCCCCTACAATGAGCAGTTCTTC
CASSFRERGPYNEQFF
>TRBD2|TRBV2|NA|TRBJ2-7
TGTGCCAGCAGGCCCGGGACTAGCGTAGGCGACGAGCAGTACTTC
CASRPGTSVGDEQYF
>NA|TRBV6-5|NA|TRBJ2-2
TGTGCCAGCAGTCGCTGGGGAGACACCGGGGAGCTGTTTTTT
CASSRWGDTGELFF
>TRBD1|TRBV30|NA|TRBJ1-2
TGTGCCTGGAGACTGACAGGGTACTATGGCTACACCTTC
CAWRLTGYYGYTF
>TRBD2|TRBV19|NA|TRBJ2-4
TGTGCCAGTAGTTCGGTAGCGGGAGTGATTCAGTACTTC
CASSSVAGVIQYF
>NA|TRBV7-9|NA|TRBJ2-3
TGTGCCAGCAGCTTTGGGGCAGATACGCAGTATTTT
CASSFGADTQYF
>NA|TRBV7-2|NA|TRBJ1-5
TGTGCCAGCAGCCCTTCGGCGGCCCCCGGGCCCCAGCATTTT
CASSPSAAPGPQHF
>NA|TRBV5-6|NA|TRBJ1-4
TGTGCCAGCAGCCGACAGCTCGCTTCGAATGAAAAACTGTTTTTT
CASSRQLASNEKLFF
>TRBD1|TRBV5-1|few|TRBJ2-7
TGCGCCAGCAGCTTAGGCGGACAGGGGGGAGGAAAGACCTACGAGCAGTACTTC
CASSLGGQGGGKTYEQYF
>TRBD1|TRBV7-3|NA|TRBJ2-2
TGTGCCAGCAGCTGGGACAGCCAGGGCACCGGGGAGCTGTTTTTT
CASSWDSQGTGELFF
>NA|TRBV7-9|NA|TRBJ2-4
TGTGCCAGCAGCTTAGCTTCGGCGGACATTCAGTACTTC
CASSLASADIQYF
>NA|TRBV27|NA|TRBJ2-4
TGTGCCAGCAGTTTATTGCCCGGCGGGAACATTCAGTACTTC
CASSLLPGGNIQYF
>NA|TRBV28|NA|TRBJ2-5
TGTGCCAGCAGTTCGGGCGGGGCAGCTCAGACCCAGTACTTC
CASSSGGAAQTQYF
>NA|TRBV5-6|NA|TRBJ1-2
TGTGCCAGCAGCTTGGCAGGGCGGTCAGGCTACACCTTC
CASSLAGRSGYTF
>TRBD1|TRBV7-6|once|TRBJ2-7
TGTGCCAGCAGCTCCCCGGGACAGGGATTTTTCGAGCAGTACTTC
CASSSPGQGFFEQYF
>NA|TRBV10-1|NA|TRBJ2-3
TGCGCCAGCAGCGGAGCGAAGGGGTGGGCTATTCCCCCAGATACGCAGTATTTT
CASSGAKGWAIPPDTQYF
>TRBD1|TRBV5-4|NA|TRBJ1-2
TGTGCCAGCAGGATTGACAGGGGTAACTATGGCTACACCTTC
CASRIDRGNYGYTF
>TRBD2|TRBV6-1|NA|TRBJ2-3
TGTGCCAGCAGGACGCGGGGGGCGATAGATACGCAGTATTTT
CASRTRGAIDTQYF
>NA|TRBV30|NA|TRBJ1-2
TGTGCCTGGAGTATACAGGTATATGGCTACACCTTC
CAWSIQVYGYTF
>TRBD1|TRBV4-1|many|TRBJ2-7
TGCGCCAGCAGCCAGGAGACAGGGGGAAGGGCCTACGAGCAGTACTTC
CASSQETGGRAYEQYF
>TRBD1|TRBV27|once|TRBJ1-2
TGTGCCAGCAGTAAACAGGGGGCGTTGAGTGGCTACACCTTC
CASSKQGALSGYTF
>NA|TRBV5-4|NA|TRBJ1-4
TGTGCCAGCAGCGGAACAGGGAAGCTGGACGAAAAACTGTTTTTT
CASSGTGKLDEKLFF
>NA|TRBV30|NA|TRBJ2-7
TGTGCCGGAGGCGGGACAGTCTACGAGCAGTACTTC
CAGGGTVYEQYF
>TRBD1|TRBV5-1|NA|TRBJ2-1
TGCGCCAGCAGCTTGGGCGGGACAGGCCGGAATGAGCAGTTCTTC
CASSLGGTGRNEQFF
>NA|TRBV2|NA|TRBJ1-5
TGTGCCAGCAGTACGGGCTGGAGCAATCAGCCCCAGCATTTT
CASSTGWSNQPQHF
>NA|TRBV9|few|TRBJ2-1
TGTGCCAGCAGCGATAACGCTTGGGGTGAGCAGTTCTTC
CASSDNAWGEQFF
>NA|TRBV27|NA|TRBJ1-2
TGTGCCAGCAGTTTCTCAGGGTTTTTTAACTATGGCTACACCTTC
CASSFSGFFNYGYTF
>NA|TRBV7-2|many|TRBJ2-3
TGTGCCAGCAGCTTCAGGGGCTGGGGCACAGATACGCAGTATTTT
CASSFRGWGTDTQYF
>TRBD1|TRBV2|once|TRBJ2-3
TGTGCCAGCAGCGATGACAGGGGGTTTGTGGATACGCAGTATTTT
CASSDDRGFVDTQYF
>TRBD1|TRBV19|NA|TRBJ1-1
TGTGCCAGTATGCCCCGGGACAGGGGAGTGGGCACTGAAGCTTTCTTT
CASMPRDRGVGTEAFF
>NA|TRBV28|NA|TRBJ1-4
TGTGCCACCTGGGGGGCCAAGGAAAAACTGTTTTTT
CATWGAKEKLFF
>NA|TRBV10-1|NA|TRBJ2-7
TGCGCCAGCAGTGAGCATAGGAACTACGAGCAGTACTTC
CASSEHRNYEQYF